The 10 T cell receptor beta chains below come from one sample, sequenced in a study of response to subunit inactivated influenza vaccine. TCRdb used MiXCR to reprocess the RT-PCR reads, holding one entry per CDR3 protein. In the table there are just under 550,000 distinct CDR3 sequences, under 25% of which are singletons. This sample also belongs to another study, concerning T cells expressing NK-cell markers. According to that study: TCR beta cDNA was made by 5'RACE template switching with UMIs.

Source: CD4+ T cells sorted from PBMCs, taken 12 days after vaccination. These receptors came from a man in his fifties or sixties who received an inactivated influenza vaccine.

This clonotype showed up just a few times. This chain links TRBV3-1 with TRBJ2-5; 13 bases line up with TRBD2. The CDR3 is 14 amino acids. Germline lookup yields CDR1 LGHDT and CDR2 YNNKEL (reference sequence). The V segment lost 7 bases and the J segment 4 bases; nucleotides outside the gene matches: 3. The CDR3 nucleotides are TGTGCCAGCACCGGACTAGCGGGGGCAGAGACCCAGTACTTC. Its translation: CASTGLAGAETQYF.

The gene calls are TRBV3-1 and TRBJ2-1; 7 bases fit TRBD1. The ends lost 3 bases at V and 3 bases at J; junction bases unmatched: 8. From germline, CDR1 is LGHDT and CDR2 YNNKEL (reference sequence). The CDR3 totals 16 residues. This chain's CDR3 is CASSQTRQGIYNEQFF. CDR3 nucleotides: TGTGCCAGCAGCCAGACTCGACAGGGAATCTACAATGAGCAGTTCTTC.

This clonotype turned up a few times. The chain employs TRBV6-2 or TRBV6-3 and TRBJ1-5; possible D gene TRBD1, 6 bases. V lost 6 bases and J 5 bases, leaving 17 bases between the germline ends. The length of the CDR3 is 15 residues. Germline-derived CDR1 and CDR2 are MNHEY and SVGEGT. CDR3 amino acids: CASRKALDSYQPQHF. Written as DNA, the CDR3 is TGTGCCAGCAGAAAGGCCCTGGACAGTTATCAGCCCCAGCATTTT.

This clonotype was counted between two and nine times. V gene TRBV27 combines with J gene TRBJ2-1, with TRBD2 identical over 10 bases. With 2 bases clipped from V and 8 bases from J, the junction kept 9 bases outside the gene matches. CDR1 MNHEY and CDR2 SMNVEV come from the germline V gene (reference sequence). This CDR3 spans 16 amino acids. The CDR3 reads CASSLARRTSGDEQFF. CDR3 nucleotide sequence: TGTGCCAGCAGTTTAGCCCGGAGGACTAGCGGCGATGAGCAGTTCTTC.

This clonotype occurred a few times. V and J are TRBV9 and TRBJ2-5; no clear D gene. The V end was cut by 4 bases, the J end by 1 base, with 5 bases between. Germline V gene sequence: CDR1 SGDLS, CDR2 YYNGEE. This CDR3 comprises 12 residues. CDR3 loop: CASSNRQETQYF. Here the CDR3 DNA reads TGTGCCAGCAGCAACCGCCAAGAGACCCAGTACTTC.

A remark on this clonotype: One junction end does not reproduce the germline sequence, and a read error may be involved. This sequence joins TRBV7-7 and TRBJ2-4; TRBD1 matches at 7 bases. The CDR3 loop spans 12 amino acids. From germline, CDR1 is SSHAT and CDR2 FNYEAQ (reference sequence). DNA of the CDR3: TGTGCTAGCAGAACAGGGGAAAACATTCAGTACTTC. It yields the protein CASRTGENIQYF. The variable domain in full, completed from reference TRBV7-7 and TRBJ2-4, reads GAGVSQSPRYKVTKRGQDVTLRCDPISSHATLYWYQQALGQGPEFLTYFNYEAQPDKSGLPSDRFSAERPEGSISTLTIQRTEQRDSAMYRCASRTGENIQYFGAGTRLSVL.

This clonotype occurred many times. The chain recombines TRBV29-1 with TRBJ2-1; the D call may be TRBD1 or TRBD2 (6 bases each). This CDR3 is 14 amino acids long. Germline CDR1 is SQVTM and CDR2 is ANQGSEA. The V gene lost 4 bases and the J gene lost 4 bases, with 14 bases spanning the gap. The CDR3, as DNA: TGCAGCGTTGCCGCCGGGGGCTTTTACAATGAGCAGTTCTTC. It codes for CSVAAGGFYNEQFF.

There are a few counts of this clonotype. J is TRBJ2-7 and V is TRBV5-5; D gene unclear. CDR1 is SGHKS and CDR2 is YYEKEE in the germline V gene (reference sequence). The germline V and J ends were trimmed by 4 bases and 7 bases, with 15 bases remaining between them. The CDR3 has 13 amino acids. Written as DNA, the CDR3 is TGTGCCAGCAGCCCCAACGTGGGCCTGGAGCAGTACTTC. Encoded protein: CASSPNVGLEQYF.

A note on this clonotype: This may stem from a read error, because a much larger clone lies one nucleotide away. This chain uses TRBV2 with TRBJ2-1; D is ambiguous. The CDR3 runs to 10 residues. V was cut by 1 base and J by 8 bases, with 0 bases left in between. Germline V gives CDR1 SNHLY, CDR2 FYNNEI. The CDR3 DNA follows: TGTGCCAGCAGTGAAGATGAGCAGTTCTTC. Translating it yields CASSEDEQFF.

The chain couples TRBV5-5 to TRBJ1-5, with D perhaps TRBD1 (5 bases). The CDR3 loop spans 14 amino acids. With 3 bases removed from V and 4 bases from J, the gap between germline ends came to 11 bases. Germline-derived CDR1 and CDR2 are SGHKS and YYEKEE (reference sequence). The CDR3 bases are TGTGCCAGCAGCTCCGCCGGGGGAAATCAGCCCCAGCATTTT. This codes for CASSSAGGNQPQHF.